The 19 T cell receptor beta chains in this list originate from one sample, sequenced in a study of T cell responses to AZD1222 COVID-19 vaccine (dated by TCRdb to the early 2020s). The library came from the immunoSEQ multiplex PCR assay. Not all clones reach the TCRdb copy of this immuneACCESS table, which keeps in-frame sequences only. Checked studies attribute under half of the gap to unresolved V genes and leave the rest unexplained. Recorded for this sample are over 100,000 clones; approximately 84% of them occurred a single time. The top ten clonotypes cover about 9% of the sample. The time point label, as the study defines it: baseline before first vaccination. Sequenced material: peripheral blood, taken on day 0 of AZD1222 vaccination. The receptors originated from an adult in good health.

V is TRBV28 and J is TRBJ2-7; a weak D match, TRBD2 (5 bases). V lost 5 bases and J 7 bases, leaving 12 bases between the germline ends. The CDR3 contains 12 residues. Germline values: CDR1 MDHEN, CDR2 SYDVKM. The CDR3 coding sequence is TGTGCCAGCAGTCTCCCTAGCTTTGAGCAGTACTTC. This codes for CASSLPSFEQYF. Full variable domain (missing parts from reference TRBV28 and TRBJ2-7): DVKVTQSSRYLVKRTGEKVFLECVQDMDHENMFWYRQDPGLGLRLIYFSYDVKMKEKGDIPEGYSVSREKKERFSLILESASTNQTSMYLCASSLPSFEQYFGPGTRLTVT.

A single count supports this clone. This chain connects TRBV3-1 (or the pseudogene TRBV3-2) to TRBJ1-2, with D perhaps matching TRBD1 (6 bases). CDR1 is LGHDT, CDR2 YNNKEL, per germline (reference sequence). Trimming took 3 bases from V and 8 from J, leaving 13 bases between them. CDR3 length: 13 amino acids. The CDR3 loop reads CASSQTDSRGYTF. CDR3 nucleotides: TGTGCCAGCAGCCAGACGGACAGTCGAGGCTACACCTTC.

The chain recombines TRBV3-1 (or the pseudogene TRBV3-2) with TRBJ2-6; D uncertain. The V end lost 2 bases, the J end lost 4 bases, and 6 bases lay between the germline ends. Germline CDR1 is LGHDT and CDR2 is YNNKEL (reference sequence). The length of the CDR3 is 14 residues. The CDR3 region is CASSQLTGANVLTF. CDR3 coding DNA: TGTGCCAGCAGCCAACTGACCGGGGCCAACGTCCTGACTTTC.

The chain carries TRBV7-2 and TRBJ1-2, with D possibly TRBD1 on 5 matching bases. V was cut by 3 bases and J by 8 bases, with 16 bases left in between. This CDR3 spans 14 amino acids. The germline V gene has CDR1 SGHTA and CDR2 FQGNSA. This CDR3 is CASSFGMGVGGYTF. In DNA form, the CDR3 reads TGTGCCAGCAGCTTTGGGATGGGGGTAGGGGGCTACACCTTC.

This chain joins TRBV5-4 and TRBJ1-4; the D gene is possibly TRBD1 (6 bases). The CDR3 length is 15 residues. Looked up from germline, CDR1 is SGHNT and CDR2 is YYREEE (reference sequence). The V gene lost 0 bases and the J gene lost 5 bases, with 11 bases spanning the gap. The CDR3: CASSLGKGENEKLFF. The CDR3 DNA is TGTGCCAGCAGCTTGGGAAAGGGGGAAAATGAAAAACTGTTTTTT. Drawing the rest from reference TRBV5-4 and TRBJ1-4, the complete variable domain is ETGVTQSPTHLIKTRGQQVTLRCSSQSGHNTVSWYQQALGQGPQFIFQYYREEENGRGNFPPRFSGLQFPNYSSELNVNALELDDSALYLCASSLGKGENEKLFFGSGTQLSVL.

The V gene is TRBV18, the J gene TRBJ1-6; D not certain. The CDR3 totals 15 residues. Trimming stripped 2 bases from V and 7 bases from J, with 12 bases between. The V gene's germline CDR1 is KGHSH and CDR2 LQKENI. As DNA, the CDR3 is TGTGCCAGCTCACCAGGGATGGTCGGCAATTCACCCCTCCACTTT. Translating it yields CASSPGMVGNSPLHF.

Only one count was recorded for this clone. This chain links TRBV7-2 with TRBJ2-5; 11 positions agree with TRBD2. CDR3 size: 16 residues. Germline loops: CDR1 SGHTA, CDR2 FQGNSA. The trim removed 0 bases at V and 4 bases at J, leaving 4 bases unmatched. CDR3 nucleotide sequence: TGTGCCAGCAGCTTAGCGCCCCTAGCGGGGGGAGAGACCCAGTACTTC. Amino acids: CASSLAPLAGGETQYF.

Written as DNA, the CDR3 is TGTGCCAGCAGCCAAGAAGGGAGGCTAGCGGGGGGGCCAGATACGCAGTATTTT. It is translated as CASSQEGRLAGGPDTQYF. The chain is built from TRBV4-2 and TRBJ2-3, with 12 bases fitting TRBD2. Germline V gene sequence: CDR1 LGHNA, CDR2 YNFKEQ. There are 18 residues in the CDR3. J gave up 4 bases and V 0 bases, and 8 bases lay outside the gene matches.

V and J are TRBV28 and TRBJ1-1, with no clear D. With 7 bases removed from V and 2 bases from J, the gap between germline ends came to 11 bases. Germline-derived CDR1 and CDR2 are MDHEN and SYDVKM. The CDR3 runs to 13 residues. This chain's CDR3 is CASIFGYNTEAFF. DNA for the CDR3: TGTGCCAGCATATTTGGGTACAACACTGAAGCTTTCTTT.

The CDR3 DNA reads as TGTGCCTGGAGTAGGGGGGCCAACACCGGGGAGCTGTTTTTT. It codes for CAWSRGANTGELFF. This chain uses TRBV30 with TRBJ2-2, with D tentatively TRBD1 or TRBD2 (6 bases each). The germline V gene encodes CDR1 GTSNPN and CDR2 SVGIG (reference sequence). This CDR3 is built from 14 residues. V lost 2 bases to trimming and J lost 2 bases, with 9 bases between them.

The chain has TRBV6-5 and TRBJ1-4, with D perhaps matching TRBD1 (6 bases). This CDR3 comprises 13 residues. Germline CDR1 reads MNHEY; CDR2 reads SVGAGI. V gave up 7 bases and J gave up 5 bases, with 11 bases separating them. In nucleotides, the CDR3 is TGTGCCAGCAAAACAGGGCTAAATGAAAAACTGTTTTTT. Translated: CASKTGLNEKLFF.

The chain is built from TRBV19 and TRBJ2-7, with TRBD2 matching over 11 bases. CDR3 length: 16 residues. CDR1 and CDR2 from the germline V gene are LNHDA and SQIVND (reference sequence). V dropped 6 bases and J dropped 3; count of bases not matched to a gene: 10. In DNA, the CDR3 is TGTGCCAGTAGCATTCCGCTAGCGGGAGGATTCTACGAGCAGTACTTC. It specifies CASSIPLAGGFYEQYF.

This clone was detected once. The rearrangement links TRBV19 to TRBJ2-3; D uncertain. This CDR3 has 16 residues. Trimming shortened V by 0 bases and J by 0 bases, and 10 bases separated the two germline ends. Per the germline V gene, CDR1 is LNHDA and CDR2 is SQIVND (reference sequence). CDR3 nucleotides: TGTGCCAGTAGTATAGATGTAGGTGCTAGCACAGATACGCAGTATTTT. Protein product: CASSIDVGASTDTQYF.

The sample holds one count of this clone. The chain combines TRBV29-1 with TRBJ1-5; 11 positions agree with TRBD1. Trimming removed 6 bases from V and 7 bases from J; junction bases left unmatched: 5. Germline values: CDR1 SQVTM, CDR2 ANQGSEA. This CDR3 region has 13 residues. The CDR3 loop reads CSVGGQGAQPQHF. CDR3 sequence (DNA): TGCAGCGTCGGCGGACAGGGGGCCCAGCCCCAGCATTTT.

CDR3 DNA: TGTGCCTGGAGTTTCGGACTAGCGGGGGGAGATACGCAGTATTTT. Its translation is CAWSFGLAGGDTQYF. V and J are TRBV30 and TRBJ2-3, with 14 bases that match TRBD2. From germline, CDR1 is GTSNPN and CDR2 SVGIG (reference sequence). Trimming removed 2 bases from V and 5 bases from J; junction bases left unmatched: 3. This CDR3 contains 15 residues.

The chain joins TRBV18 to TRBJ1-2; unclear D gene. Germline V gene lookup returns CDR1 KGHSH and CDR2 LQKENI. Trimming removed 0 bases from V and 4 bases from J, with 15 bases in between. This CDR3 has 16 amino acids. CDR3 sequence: CASSPPSLGLSYGYTF. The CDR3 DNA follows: TGTGCCAGCTCACCACCGAGTCTGGGTTTGAGCTATGGCTACACCTTC.

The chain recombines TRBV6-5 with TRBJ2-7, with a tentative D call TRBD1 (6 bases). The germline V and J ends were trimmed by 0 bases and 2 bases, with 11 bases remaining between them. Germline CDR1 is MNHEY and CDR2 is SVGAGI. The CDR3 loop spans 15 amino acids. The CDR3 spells CASSYSKGGPYEQYF. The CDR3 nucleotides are TGTGCCAGCAGTTACTCGAAAGGGGGTCCCTACGAGCAGTACTTC.

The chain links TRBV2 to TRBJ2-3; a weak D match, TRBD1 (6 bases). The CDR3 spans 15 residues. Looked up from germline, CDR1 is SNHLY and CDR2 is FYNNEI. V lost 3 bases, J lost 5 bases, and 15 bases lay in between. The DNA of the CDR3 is TGTGCCAGCAGTGAGCAGGGGCTAATCGGAGATACGCAGTATTTT. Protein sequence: CASSEQGLIGDTQYF.

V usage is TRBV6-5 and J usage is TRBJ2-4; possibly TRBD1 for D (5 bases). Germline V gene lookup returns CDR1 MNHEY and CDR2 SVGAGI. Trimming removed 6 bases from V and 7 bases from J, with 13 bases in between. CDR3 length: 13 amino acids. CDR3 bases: TGTGCCAGCAGCTTCGACAGTGGGAACATTCAGTACTTC. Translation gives CASSFDSGNIQYF.